This record looks at one TCR beta chain sequence and its context. Its antigen remains unidentified. V was trimmed by 5 bases and J by 5 bases, leaving 12 bases between them. Germline V gives CDR1 SGHTA, CDR2 FQGTGA. This CDR3 is 13 amino acids long. Up to 2 ug genomic DNA was used for TCRB CDR3 amplification. The primer mix had 60 V beta and 13 J beta primers. Using immunoSEQ multiplex PCR, the repertoire was profiled, and TCRdb retains in-frame clones only, with some absent. In the table there are 80,000 to 100,000 clones, around 80% of which are singletons. The record originates from a study of glioma-infiltrating T cells after dendritic cell vaccination. Regarding the study as a whole: Survival was not directly related to TCR clonality in these patients. The cohort had few patients with full blood and tumor sets.

This TCR was sampled from a human donor with glioblastoma. The chain carries TRBV7-3 and TRBJ1-1; no firm D call. Specimen: blood, collected before dendritic cell vaccination. The CDR3 nucleotides are TGTGCCAGCAGCACACAGAGTCGGACTGAAGCTTTCTTT. The encoded protein is CASSTQSRTEAFF. Full variable domain (outside the CDR3, taken from reference TRBV7-3 and TRBJ1-1): GAGVSQTPSNKVTEKGKYVELRCDPISGHTALYWYRQSLGQGPEFLIYFQGTGAADDSGLPNDRFFAVRPEGSVSTLKIQRTERGDSAVYLCASSTQSRTEAFFGQGTRLTVV.